The clone carrying this T cell receptor beta chain was seen more than once but under ten times. These data belong to a study of tumor-infiltrating lymphocytes in oesophageal squamous cell carcinoma. V lost 5 bases to trimming and J lost 4 bases; unmatched junction nucleotides: 3. Germline CDR1 reads SGHAT; CDR2 reads FQNNGV. The CDR3 contains 15 residues. MiXCR, applied by TCRdb to the PCR reads, yields one record per CDR3 protein. This table holds approximately 20,000 distinct CDR3 sequences, 35% to 45% found once. Source material: esophageal tumor tissue. The V gene is TRBV11-2, the J gene TRBJ2-1; 12 bases fit TRBD2. This sequence originates from a male donor with esophageal squamous cell carcinoma. The CDR3 bases are TGTGCCAGCAGCCCTCTAGCGGGGGGGTACAATGAGCAGTTCTTC. This translates into CASSPLAGGYNEQFF.